A selection of T cell receptor beta chains follows, all from one sample in a study of CD8 T cells in Susac syndrome. A single record per CDR3 protein comes from TCRdb applying MiXCR to the immunoSEQ multiplex PCR reads. The sample has tens of thousands of distinct CDR3 sequences; nearly 96% are singletons. Sequencing input: CD4+ T cells from PBMCs. The origin of the receptors is a human donor with multiple sclerosis. Each CDR3 is given with its conserved first and last residue. A D gene is named only where the DNA matches it firmly.

J | V | D | DNA | CDR3
TRBJ2-3 | TRBV29-1 | TRBD1 | TGCAGCGCCCTCGGACAGGGGGCCGGCACAGATACGCAGTATTTT | CSALGQGAGTDTQYF
TRBJ1-1 | TRBV6-1 | . | TGTGCCAGCAGTGGACCCTCTGGGTCTGAAGCTTTCTTT | CASSGPSGSEAFF
TRBJ1-5 | TRBV3-1 | TRBD1 | TGTGCCAGCAGCCAAGGGCCGGACAGGGGCAATCAGCCCCAGCATTTT | CASSQGPDRGNQPQHF
TRBJ2-7 | TRBV3-1 | . | TGTGCCAGCAGCCCTGCCGTAGGCAGGTTCTACGAGCAGTACTTC | CASSPAVGRFYEQYF
TRBJ2-7 | TRBV7-2 | . | TGTGCCAGCAGCTTAGGCAGGGGTCGGTACGAGCAGTACTTC | CASSLGRGRYEQYF
TRBJ1-6 | TRBV7-2 | . | TGTGCCAGCAGCCCTGTAGCGACAGCTCCTTCACCCCTCCACTTT | CASSPVATAPSPLHF
TRBJ2-5 | TRBV12-3/TRBV12-4 | TRBD2 | TGTGCCAGCAGTTTAGGACTAGCGGAGGGGGAGACCCAGTACTTC | CASSLGLAEGETQYF
TRBJ2-3 | TRBV18 | . | TGTGCCAGCTCACCAAAGATGGGGGGCACAGATACGCAGTATTTT | CASSPKMGGTDTQYF
TRBJ2-1 | TRBV2 | . | TGTGCCAGCAGTCCATGGGCACTTTCCTACAATGAGCAGTTCTTC | CASSPWALSYNEQFF
TRBJ2-7 | TRBV5-6 | . | TGTGCCAGCAGCTTTCTGGGCCCAGGGGACTACGAGCAGTACTTC | CASSFLGPGDYEQYF
TRBJ2-5 | TRBV6-5 | . | TGTGCCAGCAGCCCACTCGGGGGGCCGGGTCGGACCCAGTACTTC | CASSPLGGPGRTQYF
TRBJ2-5 | TRBV7-8 | . | TGTGCCAGCAGCTTAGATGAGGTTACGGGGACCCAGTACTTC | CASSLDEVTGTQYF